Shown below are 27 T cell receptor beta chains from a single sample sequenced in a study of blood T cell repertoires in COVID-19. The data were produced by immunoSEQ multiplex PCR, yet TCRdb's version contains in-frame clones alone and is incomplete. The data contain around 31,000 clones, roughly 90% of them seen just once; the ten biggest clones take up about 0.55%. Sample: peripheral blood. These receptors were taken from a woman aged 35 to 49 with active or convalescent COVID-19.

J is TRBJ2-7 and V is TRBV7-2, with TRBD2 matching 7 bases. The germline gives CDR1 SGHTA, CDR2 FQGNSA. The CDR3 length is 15 residues. J lost 2 bases, V lost 5 bases, and 9 bases had no gene match. CDR3 residues: CASSLGRLAAYEQYF. The DNA of the CDR3 is TGTGCCAGCAGCCTCGGGCGGCTAGCGGCCTACGAGCAGTACTTC.

The chain recombines TRBV7-3 with TRBJ2-5; D possibly corresponds to TRBD1 (6 bases). V dropped 4 bases and J dropped 3 bases, with 15 bases sitting between them. CDR3 length equals 15 residues. CDR1 SGHTA and CDR2 FQGTGA come from the germline V gene. The CDR3 bases are TGTGCCAGCAGCTACCGGGGACATTCCGAAGAGACCCAGTACTTC. Its protein is CASSYRGHSEETQYF.

J is TRBJ1-1 and V is TRBV19; 8 bases are a match to TRBD1. V lost 6 bases to trimming and J lost 6 bases; unmatched junction nucleotides: 6. The CDR3 spans 13 residues. The germline V gene has CDR1 LNHDA and CDR2 SQIVND (reference sequence). CDR3 in DNA: TGTGCCAGTAGCCAAGGACAGGGCGCTGAAGCTTTCTTT. Protein: CASSQGQGAEAFF.

The gene calls are TRBV2 and TRBJ1-4; TRBD1 matches at 9 bases. This CDR3 contains 17 residues. The V gene's germline CDR1 is SNHLY and CDR2 FYNNEI. The V gene end was trimmed by 6 bases and the J gene end by 5 bases; junction bases not matched to a gene: 13. The CDR3 DNA follows: TGTGCCAGCAGCCTTGGGACAGGGCTGGTAACGAATGAAAAACTGTTTTTT. Translation: CASSLGTGLVTNEKLFF. Using reference TRBV2 and TRBJ1-4 for the parts outside the CDR3, the full variable domain is EPEVTQTPSHQVTQMGQEVILRCVPISNHLYFYWYRQILGQKVEFLVSFYNNEISEKSEIFDDQFSVERPDGSNFTLKIRSTKLEDSAMYFCASSLGTGLVTNEKLFFGSGTQLSVL.

The gene calls are TRBV7-6 and TRBJ1-3, with 8 bases aligning to TRBD1. Germline lookup yields CDR1 SGHVS and CDR2 FNYEAQ. The J segment lost 1 base and the V segment lost 1 base, leaving 12 bases of the junction unmatched. The CDR3 consists of 19 residues. The DNA of the CDR3 is TGTGCCAGCAGCTTAGTGACTACCCAGAGACAGGGGTCTGGAAACACCATATATTTT. Translation gives CASSLVTTQRQGSGNTIYF. Combining the CDR3 with reference TRBV7-6 and TRBJ1-3 gives the whole variable domain GAGVSQSPRYKVTKRGQDVALRCDPISGHVSLYWYRQALGQGPEFLTYFNYEAQQDKSGLPNDRFSAERPEGSISTLTIQRTEQRDSAMYRCASSLVTTQRQGSGNTIYFGEGSWLTVV.

This chain joins TRBV6-6 and TRBJ1-5; D perhaps matches TRBD1 (6 bases). Deletions cut 2 bases from V and 3 bases from J, with 8 bases between. The CDR3 is made up of 14 amino acids. Looked up from germline, CDR1 is MNHNY and CDR2 is SVGAGI (reference sequence). The CDR3 is CASSYGQSNQPQHF. The DNA for the CDR3 is TGTGCCAGCAGTTACGGACAGTCCAATCAGCCCCAGCATTTT.

V and J are TRBV4-2 and TRBJ2-7; D might be TRBD2 (6 bases). Germline V gene sequence: CDR1 LGHNA, CDR2 YNFKEQ. With 0 bases removed from V and 3 bases from J, the gap between germline ends came to 12 bases. The CDR3 length is 15 residues. CDR3 region: CASSQDAGPRYEQYF. CDR3 sequence (DNA): TGTGCCAGCAGCCAAGATGCGGGGCCCCGCTACGAGCAGTACTTC.

This sequence joins TRBV7-9 and TRBJ2-5; D possibly corresponds to TRBD2 (6 bases). The germline V gene has CDR1 SEHNR and CDR2 FQNEAQ (reference sequence). This CDR3 region has 13 residues. The V and J ends lost 3 bases and 3 bases respectively, with 8 bases between them. The CDR3 protein is CASSFGGEETQYF. The CDR3 DNA is TGTGCCAGCAGCTTCGGCGGGGAAGAGACCCAGTACTTC.

The chain joins TRBV28 to TRBJ1-1, with D maybe TRBD1 (5 bases). The germline CDR1 and CDR2 sequences are MDHEN and SYDVKM. Trimming cost V 6 bases and J 11 bases, with 19 bases left between them. The CDR3 extends over 13 amino acids. CDR3 loop: CASSEPVARGAFF. The CDR3 nucleotides are TGTGCCAGCAGCGAGCCAGTAGCTCGGGGGGCTTTCTTT.

The J gene is TRBJ2-1, the V gene TRBV5-1; D unresolved. With 0 bases removed from V and 3 bases from J, the gap between germline ends came to 7 bases. The germline V gene encodes CDR1 SGHRS and CDR2 YFSETQ. The CDR3 sequence is 14 residues long. The CDR3 sequence: CASSLDSYYNEQFF. The CDR3 region has the DNA TGCGCCAGCAGCTTGGACAGTTACTACAATGAGCAGTTCTTC. Full variable domain (rest looked up from reference TRBV5-1 and TRBJ2-1): KAGVTQTPRYLIKTRGQQVTLSCSPISGHRSVSWYQQTPGQGLQFLFEYFSETQRNKGNFPGRFSGRQFSNSRSEMNVSTLELGDSALYLCASSLDSYYNEQFFGPGTRLTVL.

The chain combines TRBV7-9 with TRBJ1-6; possible D gene TRBD1, 5 bases. Looked up from germline, CDR1 is SEHNR and CDR2 is FQNEAQ (reference sequence). This CDR3 has 15 amino acids. Between the trimmed V and J ends, which lost 6 bases and 8 bases, there was a span of 17 bases. The CDR3 region is CASSLIGHGDSPLHF. CDR3 DNA: TGTGCCAGCAGTCTTATAGGACACGGTGATTCACCCCTCCACTTT.

The chain combines TRBV25-1 with TRBJ1-5, with D uncertain. The ends were cut back, 0 bases at V and 6 bases at J, with 12 bases in the middle. Per germline, CDR1 MGHDK and CDR2 SYGVNS. The CDR3 runs 15 residues. The CDR3 region is CASSEYEDYGQPQHF. The CDR3 DNA is TGTGCCAGCAGTGAATATGAAGATTACGGTCAGCCCCAGCATTTT.

This clone was recorded once. This chain connects TRBV3-1 (or the pseudogene TRBV3-2) to TRBJ1-3; 8 bases fit TRBD1. This CDR3 spans 16 amino acids. The V segment lost 2 bases and the J segment 10 bases; nucleotides outside the gene matches: 13. The V gene's germline CDR1 is LGHDT and CDR2 YNNKEL (reference sequence). The CDR3 here is CASSQPAPDRVKTIYF. Written as DNA, the CDR3 is TGTGCCAGCAGCCAACCCGCCCCGGACAGGGTAAAAACCATATATTTT.

The CDR3 is CASSPPGEGVRAYGYTF. The CDR3 region has the DNA TGTGCCAGCAGCCCCCCGGGGGAGGGAGTCCGTGCCTATGGCTACACCTTC. The genes are TRBV3-1 (or the pseudogene TRBV3-2) and TRBJ1-2; D perhaps matches TRBD1 (5 bases). This CDR3 is 17 amino acids long. Per the germline V gene, CDR1 is LGHDT and CDR2 is YNNKEL (reference sequence). Trimming cost V 4 bases and J 4 bases, with 22 bases left between them.

The rearrangement links TRBV10-1 to TRBJ2-1; 14 nucleotides agree with TRBD2. The length of the CDR3 is 14 residues. Germline V gene lookup returns CDR1 WNHNN and CDR2 SYGVQD (reference sequence). The trim removed 8 bases at V and 7 bases at J, leaving 4 bases unmatched. The CDR3, as DNA: TGCGCCAGCTCGAGGACTAGCGGGGGGAATGAGCAGTTCTTC. Its protein product is CASSRTSGGNEQFF.

The V call is TRBV27, the J call TRBJ1-5, with a tentative D call TRBD1 (6 bases). This CDR3 spans 17 amino acids. From germline, CDR1 is MNHEY and CDR2 SMNVEV (reference sequence). V was shortened by 3 bases and J by 6 bases, with 21 bases between the two germline ends. CDR3 residues: CASSFSVRGQFRQPQHF. The CDR3 DNA sequence: TGTGCCAGCAGTTTTAGTGTGCGAGGACAGTTCCGTCAGCCCCAGCATTTT.

V and J are TRBV7-9 and TRBJ2-3, with 13 bases that match TRBD2. V was clipped by 8 bases and J by 6 bases; unmatched bases: 14. The CDR3 loop spans 17 amino acids. CDR1 SEHNR and CDR2 FQNEAQ come from the germline V gene (reference sequence). The CDR3 nucleotides read TGTGCCAGCGACTATCCGACTAGCGGGAGGTCACAGGATACGCAGTATTTT. It is translated as CASDYPTSGRSQDTQYF.

J is TRBJ2-5 and V is TRBV7-9; 7 positions agree with TRBD2. The germline V gene encodes CDR1 SEHNR and CDR2 FQNEAQ (reference sequence). V was pared by 1 base and J by 1 base, with 3 bases of the junction left unmatched. The CDR3 totals 15 residues. The CDR3 is CASSLGGGGQETQYF. The CDR3 DNA reads TGTGCCAGCAGCTTAGGCGGGGGTGGCCAAGAGACCCAGTACTTC.

The chain uses TRBV28 and TRBJ1-5, with 7 bases identical to TRBD1. Germline lookup yields CDR1 MDHEN and CDR2 SYDVKM. This CDR3 comprises 17 residues. V dropped 3 bases and J dropped 0; count of bases not matched to a gene: 8. The CDR3 bases are TGTGCCAGCAGTTTGCGGGACAGCCTTTATAGCAATCAGCCCCAGCATTTT. This sequence encodes CASSLRDSLYSNQPQHF. The whole variable domain, remainder taken from reference TRBV28 and TRBJ1-5, is DVKVTQSSRYLVKRTGEKVFLECVQDMDHENMFWYRQDPGLGLRLIYFSYDVKMKEKGDIPEGYSVSREKKERFSLILESASTNQTSMYLCASSLRDSLYSNQPQHFGDGTRLSIL.

This chain uses TRBV7-8 with TRBJ2-3; 7 nucleotides align to TRBD2. The trim removed 1 base at V and 3 bases at J, leaving 10 bases unmatched. Germline values: CDR1 SGHVS, CDR2 FQNEAQ. There are 17 residues in the CDR3. The CDR3 nucleotides read TGTGCCAGCAGCTTAGGCACCAGGACTAGTATGACAGATACGCAGTATTTT. Amino acid sequence: CASSLGTRTSMTDTQYF. The full variable domain, its missing parts supplied by reference TRBV7-8 and TRBJ2-3, is GAGVSQSPRYKVAKRGQDVALRCDPISGHVSLFWYQQALGQGPEFLTYFQNEAQLDKSGLPSDRFFAERPEGSVSTLKIQRTQQEDSAVYLCASSLGTRTSMTDTQYFGPGTRLTVL.

This clone has only a few counts. The J gene is TRBJ2-7, the V gene TRBV13; a possible D gene is TRBD1 (8 bases). Germline loops: CDR1 PRHDT, CDR2 FYEKMQ (reference sequence). The CDR3 runs to 16 residues. The V end lost 5 bases, the J end lost 5 bases, and 22 bases lay between the germline ends. CDR3 nucleotides: TGTGCCAGCAGCCCGCGGGGGACAGGCGGATTGAACGAGCAGTACTTC. This sequence encodes CASSPRGTGGLNEQYF.

The chain has TRBV5-4 and TRBJ2-1, with 10 bases fitting TRBD2. This CDR3 comprises 14 residues. From germline, CDR1 is SGHNT and CDR2 YYREEE (reference sequence). V was clipped by 3 bases and J by 8 bases; unmatched bases: 5. The CDR3 loop is CASSSSGSLDEQFF. The CDR3 DNA is TGTGCCAGCAGCTCTAGCGGGAGTCTCGATGAGCAGTTCTTC.

This clone has just one count. The V call is TRBV27, the J call TRBJ1-1; 10 bases match TRBD1. Germline-derived CDR1 and CDR2 are MNHEY and SMNVEV (reference sequence). The CDR3 runs 15 residues. V was pared by 5 bases and J by 1 base, with 4 bases of the junction left unmatched. CDR3 amino acids: CASSDRTGGNTEAFF. CDR3 DNA: TGTGCCAGCAGTGATCGGACAGGGGGGAACACTGAAGCTTTCTTT.

CDR3: CASSLAGTGANEQFF. The CDR3 DNA is TGTGCCAGCAGCTTAGCGGGGACAGGGGCCAATGAGCAGTTCTTC. V is TRBV7-9 and J is TRBJ2-1; 10 nucleotides agree with TRBD1. The J segment lost 6 bases and the V segment lost 0 bases, leaving 2 bases of the junction unmatched. Germline V gene sequence: CDR1 SEHNR, CDR2 FQNEAQ (reference sequence). There are 15 residues in the CDR3. The whole variable domain, filled in from reference TRBV7-9 and TRBJ2-1, reads DTGVSQNPRHKITKRGQNVTFRCDPISEHNRLYWYRQTLGQGPEFLTYFQNEAQLEKSRLLSDRFSAERPKGSFSTLEIQRTEQGDSAMYLCASSLAGTGANEQFFGPGTRLTVL.

The chain carries TRBV13 and TRBJ2-5; possible D gene TRBD1, 8 bases. Per germline, CDR1 PRHDT and CDR2 FYEKMQ (reference sequence). The V end lost 5 bases, the J end lost 4 bases, and 23 bases lay between the germline ends. CDR3 length equals 17 residues. The DNA for the CDR3 is TGTGCCAGCAGCCCCCAGGGGGCGGGAGATTGGGTAGAGACCCAGTACTTC. This encodes CASSPQGAGDWVETQYF.

The chain carries TRBV30 and TRBJ1-4, with a possible D match to TRBD1 (5 bases). Trimming stripped 3 bases from V and 2 bases from J, with 13 bases between. Germline V gene data show CDR1 as GTSNPN and CDR2 as SVGIG (reference sequence). The CDR3 contains 15 residues. In DNA form, the CDR3 reads TGTGCCTGGAGACCCCCAGGGCTGACTAATGAAAAACTGTTTTTT. It is translated as CAWRPPGLTNEKLFF.

The table lists this clone with a count of one. The chain recombines TRBV24-1 with TRBJ2-5; TRBD2 aligns across 10 bases. Germline CDR1 KGHDR, CDR2 SFDVKD. V lost 8 bases, J lost 5 bases, and 22 bases stayed unmatched. The CDR3 sequence is 19 residues long. In DNA form, the CDR3 reads TGTGCCACCACCCCGATCCCCCTAGCGGGAGTGTTATTCGGTGAGACCCAGTACTTC. Protein sequence: CATTPIPLAGVLFGETQYF.